Listed here are 30 T cell receptor beta chains from one sample, sequenced in a study of T-cell reconstitution after alpha-beta-depleted transplantation in children. During its preparation, the TCRbeta library received unique molecular identifiers. TCRdb independently ran MiXCR on the PCR reads; one entry per CDR3 protein. The data show 90,000 to 130,000 distinct CDR3 sequences, roughly 6.1% seen once. The specimen comprised PBMCs, mostly from graft donor cells, sampled 360 days after TCRalphabeta/CD19-depleted stem cell transplant. The receptors here all came from a male patient under 10 years old who had a stem cell transplant for acute lymphoblastic leukemia, so the T cells may come from the graft donor.

The V and J genes are TRBV7-9 and TRBJ2-2; D possibly corresponds to TRBD1 (7 bases). The CDR3 loop spans 14 amino acids. Germline V gene lookup returns CDR1 SEHNR and CDR2 FQNEAQ (reference sequence). The V end was cut by 5 bases, the J end by 6 bases, with 13 bases between. CDR3 bases: TGTGCCAGCAGCCACCGGAGGGGGCCCGGGGAGCTGTTTTTT. It codes for CASSHRRGPGELFF. The full variable domain, in which reference TRBV7-9 and TRBJ2-2 provide the parts outside the CDR3, is DTGVSQNPRHKITKRGQNVTFRCDPISEHNRLYWYRQTLGQGPEFLTYFQNEAQLEKSRLLSDRFSAERPKGSFSTLEIQRTEQGDSAMYLCASSHRRGPGELFFGEGSRLTVL.

This clonotype was picked up many times. The chain employs TRBV7-2 and TRBJ2-7; no clear D gene. Germline-derived CDR1 and CDR2 are SGHTA and FQGNSA. This CDR3 is built from 14 residues. Trimming took off 7 bases at V and 2 bases at J, with 15 bases between the two ends. CDR3 loop: CASIPAAATYEQYF. The CDR3 nucleotides are TGTGCCAGCATCCCAGCTGCGGCCACCTACGAGCAGTACTTC.

This clonotype showed up just a few times. The chain joins TRBV20-1 to TRBJ2-2, with TRBD2 identical over 12 bases. The germline V gene encodes CDR1 DFQATT and CDR2 SNEGSKA (reference sequence). CDR3 length: 15 amino acids. J gave up 1 base and V 6 bases, and 3 bases lay outside the gene matches. In nucleotides, the CDR3 is TGCAGTGCCCAACTAGCGGGAGGGAACACCGGGGAGCTGTTTTTT. Amino acids: CSAQLAGGNTGELFF.

In this sample, this clonotype turned up many times. This rearrangement joins TRBV5-1 to TRBJ2-1; the D gene is possibly TRBD2 (5 bases). Germline V CDR1 and CDR2: SGHRS, YFSETQ. The CDR3 is 17 residues long. Trimming took 1 base from V and 1 from J, leaving 15 bases between them. The CDR3 bases are TGCGCCAGCAGCTTGTGGCTAGCTGTACCTTCCTACAATGAGCAGTTCTTC. This gives the protein CASSLWLAVPSYNEQFF.

This clonotype was recorded at least ten times. This rearrangement joins TRBV11-2 to TRBJ2-6; D not resolved. Germline lookup yields CDR1 SGHAT and CDR2 FQNNGV. V was cut by 10 bases and J by 0 bases, with 10 bases left in between. This CDR3 is built from 14 residues. As DNA, the CDR3 is TGTGCCACTTGCCTTTTCTCTGGGGCCAACGTCCTGACTTTC. Translation gives CATCLFSGANVLTF.

A remark on this clonotype: Relative to the germline gene, one junction end is altered; a read error may explain this. V is TRBV5-6 and J is TRBJ2-5; D unclear. The CDR3 is 11 amino acids. In germline, CDR1 is SGHDT, CDR2 YYEEEE. The CDR3 here is CASSLEEAQYF. The CDR3 nucleotides read TGTGCCAGCAGCTTAGAAGAGGCCCAGTACTTC. Full variable domain (remainder filled in from reference TRBV5-6 and TRBJ2-5): DAGVTQSPTHLIKTRGQQVTLRCSPKSGHDTVSWYQQALGQGPQFIFQYYEEEERQRGNFPDRFSGHQFPNYSSELNVNALLLGDSALYLCASSLEEAQYFGPGTRLLVL.

This clonotype was observed at least ten times. The rearrangement links TRBV5-1 to TRBJ1-5; weak D call: TRBD1 (5 bases). The germline V gene encodes CDR1 SGHRS and CDR2 YFSETQ. V was shortened by 1 base and J by 2 bases, with 10 bases between the two germline ends. CDR3 size: 15 residues. This CDR3 reads CASSLSPGRNQPQHF. The CDR3 DNA sequence: TGCGCCAGCAGCTTGTCCCCGGGACGCAATCAGCCCCAGCATTTT.

This clonotype occurred many times. V usage is TRBV9 and J usage is TRBJ1-5; possible D gene TRBD1, 5 bases. This CDR3 is built from 14 residues. CDR1 SGDLS and CDR2 YYNGEE come from the germline V gene. V was pared by 3 bases and J by 5 bases, with 12 bases between. The CDR3 here is CASSDSGMDQPQHF. The CDR3 DNA reads TGTGCCAGCAGCGATTCAGGGATGGATCAGCCCCAGCATTTT.

This clonotype occurred many times. The chain employs TRBV6-5 and TRBJ2-2; D ambiguous. The ends were cut back, 2 bases at V and 6 bases at J, with 10 bases in the middle. This CDR3 is built from 14 residues. Looked up from germline, CDR1 is MNHEY and CDR2 is SVGAGI. The CDR3 coding sequence is TGTGCCAGCAGTTACACCGGACCTCCCGGGGAGCTGTTTTTT. This codes for CASSYTGPPGELFF.

This clonotype was seen repeatedly, ten times or more. The rearrangement links TRBV7-2 to TRBJ2-7; 9 bases are shared with TRBD1. The germline V gene encodes CDR1 SGHTA and CDR2 FQGNSA. V shed 5 bases, J shed 0 bases, and the junction held 5 bases outside the gene matches. The CDR3 extends over 15 amino acids. The CDR3 loop reads CASSRGTGNSYEQYF. The CDR3 DNA is TGTGCCAGCAGCCGCGGGACAGGGAACTCCTACGAGCAGTACTTC.

This clonotype was observed a handful of times. This chain links TRBV27 with TRBJ2-5; 8 bases map to TRBD1. The CDR3 is made up of 16 amino acids. Germline V CDR1 and CDR2: MNHEY, SMNVEV (reference sequence). Unmatched junction bases numbered 7, after V lost 0 bases and J lost 4 bases. The CDR3 nucleotides are TGTGCCAGCAGTTTATCGACAGGGGATTCAGGAGAGACCCAGTACTTC. This sequence encodes CASSLSTGDSGETQYF.

This clonotype was counted a few times. V and J are TRBV5-6 and TRBJ2-5; D is uncertain. Germline V gene lookup returns CDR1 SGHDT and CDR2 YYEEEE. The CDR3 runs to 14 residues. V lost 4 bases to trimming and J lost 0 bases, with 10 bases between them. The CDR3 spells CASSIDWDQETQYF. The CDR3 bases are TGTGCCAGCAGCATCGACTGGGACCAAGAGACCCAGTACTTC.

V gene TRBV7-9 combines with J gene TRBJ2-2; TRBD1 agrees at 7 bases. Germline-derived CDR1 and CDR2 are SEHNR and FQNEAQ (reference sequence). CDR3 length: 14 residues. The V gene end was trimmed by 5 bases and the J gene end by 7 bases; junction bases not matched to a gene: 7. The CDR3 DNA reads as TGTGCCAGCAGCACCCCAGGGGGACACGGGGAGCTGTTTTTT. Translating gives CASSTPGGHGELFF.

The sample holds many counts of this clonotype. J is TRBJ1-5 and V is TRBV28; D ambiguous. Per germline, CDR1 MDHEN and CDR2 SYDVKM. The CDR3 sequence is 16 residues long. The V end lost 1 base, the J end lost 0 bases, and 10 bases lay between the germline ends. DNA of the CDR3: TGTGCCAGCAGTTTATTGGGCCATAATAGCAATCAGCCCCAGCATTTT. This gives the protein CASSLLGHNSNQPQHF.

Only a few counts were recorded for this clonotype. The chain employs TRBV3-1 and TRBJ2-5; D gene ambiguous. Germline loops: CDR1 LGHDT, CDR2 YNNKEL (reference sequence). V was shortened by 1 base and J by 2 bases, with 8 bases between the two germline ends. The CDR3 extends over 14 amino acids. The CDR3 is CASSQGLLQETQYF. In nucleotides, the CDR3 is TGTGCCAGCAGCCAAGGACTGTTACAAGAGACCCAGTACTTC.

This clonotype came up a few times. This chain links TRBV14 with TRBJ2-5; a possible D gene is TRBD2 (7 bases). Trimming removed 4 bases at V and 5 bases at J, with 17 bases between. Germline V gene data show CDR1 as SGHDN and CDR2 as FVKESK. The CDR3 sequence is 15 residues long. This chain's CDR3 is CASSPRAGARETQYF. In DNA, the CDR3 is TGTGCCAGCAGCCCCCGGGCGGGGGCCAGGGAGACCCAGTACTTC.

This clonotype came up a few times. Here the CDR3 DNA reads TGTGCCAGCAGTTGGGGACTAGCATTGGATGAGCAGTTCTTC. It is translated as CASSWGLALDEQFF. This chain connects TRBV27 to TRBJ2-1, with 9 bases matching TRBD2. V lost 4 bases, J lost 8 bases, and 6 bases stayed unmatched. Germline V gene lookup returns CDR1 MNHEY and CDR2 SMNVEV (reference sequence). The CDR3 is 14 amino acids.

This clonotype was seen ten or more times. The chain carries TRBV28 and TRBJ2-3, with 7 bases identical to TRBD1. The ends lost 3 bases at V and 1 base at J; junction bases unmatched: 4. The CDR3 runs 15 residues. In germline, CDR1 is MDHEN, CDR2 SYDVKM. CDR3 DNA sequence: TGTGCCAGCAGTTTGGGTAGGGGGCGCACAGATACGCAGTATTTT. This codes for CASSLGRGRTDTQYF.

This clonotype showed up just a few times. The rearrangement joins TRBV30 to TRBJ2-1; 8 bases map to TRBD2. V lost 3 bases and J lost 0; bases outside the gene matches: 4. The CDR3 has 15 amino acids. Per the germline V gene, CDR1 is GTSNPN and CDR2 is SVGIG (reference sequence). The CDR3 loop is CAWRWGLDSYNEQFF. CDR3 in DNA: TGTGCCTGGAGGTGGGGACTAGACTCCTACAATGAGCAGTTCTTC.

This clonotype has a count of ten or more. This sequence joins TRBV7-9 and TRBJ2-5; 10 bases map to TRBD1. CDR1 is SEHNR, CDR2 FQNEAQ, per germline (reference sequence). V was pared by 3 bases and J by 2 bases, with 0 bases of the junction left unmatched. The CDR3 is 14 residues long. For the CDR3, the DNA is TGTGCCAGCAGCTTGGGACAGGGGCAAGAGACCCAGTACTTC. As protein: CASSLGQGQETQYF.

This clonotype was observed a few times. This chain joins TRBV28 and TRBJ2-5; TRBD1 or TRBD2 may be the D gene (5 bases each). Germline loops: CDR1 MDHEN, CDR2 SYDVKM. With 4 bases removed from V and 7 bases from J, the gap between germline ends came to 19 bases. This CDR3 is 15 amino acids long. The CDR3 loop reads CASSSGRGALWTQYF. The CDR3 DNA reads as TGTGCCAGCAGTTCAGGAAGGGGAGCTTTATGGACCCAGTACTTC.

This clonotype has at least ten counts. The chain uses TRBV28 and TRBJ2-1; 8 bases match TRBD2. Germline CDR1 MDHEN, CDR2 SYDVKM. Trimming removed 5 bases from V and 9 bases from J; junction bases left unmatched: 9. The length of the CDR3 is 14 residues. DNA for the CDR3: TGTGCCAGCAGTCACCATTTGCGGGAGGTTGAGCAGTTCTTC. Translating gives CASSHHLREVEQFF.

This clonotype came up a few times. CDR3: CASSLAPSGDLDTQYF. CDR3 sequence (DNA): TGTGCCAGCAGCTTAGCGCCTAGCGGGGACCTAGATACGCAGTATTTT. V gene TRBV7-8 combines with J gene TRBJ2-3; 9 bases are a match to TRBD2. CDR3 size: 16 residues. The germline CDR1 and CDR2 sequences are SGHVS and FQNEAQ. Unmatched junction bases numbered 6, after V lost 0 bases and J lost 5 bases.

This clonotype was seen only a few times. The chain employs TRBV6-2 or TRBV6-3 and TRBJ2-7, with 10 bases fitting TRBD1. This CDR3 is built from 15 residues. The V and J ends lost 0 bases and 6 bases, in that order; junction bases with no gene match: 5. CDR1 is MNHEY and CDR2 is SVGEGT in the germline V gene. The CDR3 sequence: CASSYSWGQGPEQYF. CDR3 nucleotides: TGTGCCAGCAGTTACTCATGGGGACAGGGGCCCGAGCAGTACTTC.

This clonotype appeared many times. CDR3 bases: TGTGCCAGGACCCAGAGACATGATTCCTACAATGAGCAGTTCTTC. Translation: CARTQRHDSYNEQFF. The chain couples TRBV6-2 or TRBV6-3 to TRBJ2-1; no firm D call. Trimming took 9 bases from V and 1 from J, leaving 16 bases between them. This CDR3 contains 15 residues. Germline values: CDR1 MNHEY, CDR2 SVGEGT.

This clonotype was detected ten times or more. The rearrangement uses TRBV28 and TRBJ2-7; 7 nucleotides agree with TRBD2. The CDR3 has 14 residues. J was trimmed by 5 bases and V by 8 bases; bases with no gene match: 12. The germline CDR1 and CDR2 sequences are MDHEN and SYDVKM. The CDR3: CASSLRRGSDEQYF. CDR3 in DNA: TGTGCCAGCTCTCTCCGGCGCGGGAGCGACGAGCAGTACTTC.

The gene calls are TRBV4-1 and TRBJ2-7; no reliable D call. Germline CDR1 reads MGHRA; CDR2 reads YSYEKL. This CDR3 comprises 14 residues. Trimming shortened V by 1 base and J by 1 base, and 8 bases separated the two germline ends. The CDR3 is CASSQVTQSYEQYF. In DNA, the CDR3 is TGCGCCAGCAGCCAAGTGACCCAATCCTACGAGCAGTACTTC.

The V and J genes are TRBV2 and TRBJ2-3; TRBD1 agrees at 8 bases. After removal of 11 bases from V and 2 bases from J, the junction contained 12 bases not matched to a gene. Germline V gene data show CDR1 as SNHLY and CDR2 as FYNNEI. The CDR3 length is 15 residues. The CDR3 loop is CAVLLDRGVTDTQYF. CDR3 bases: TGTGCCGTACTCCTTGACAGGGGAGTCACAGATACGCAGTATTTT.

Many counts were recorded for this clonotype. The V call is TRBV12-3 or TRBV12-4, the J call TRBJ1-5; D unclear. Trimming stripped 4 bases from V and 5 bases from J, with 18 bases between. CDR3 length: 16 amino acids. For the CDR3, the DNA is TGTGCCAGCAGTTCTCTGTCTGGCGTGGAGGATCAGCCCCAGCATTTT. Its translation is CASSSLSGVEDQPQHF.

In this sample, this clonotype turned up many times. V gene TRBV6-1 combines with J gene TRBJ2-3; D remains unclear. This CDR3 region has 16 residues. The V end lost 6 bases, the J end lost 1 base, and 17 bases lay between the germline ends. Germline V CDR1 and CDR2: MNHNS, SASEGT. The CDR3 nucleotides are TGTGCCAGCAGGCCCCAATCCGGCGTGGGCACAGATACGCAGTATTTT. Its translation: CASRPQSGVGTDTQYF.